These 26 T cell receptor beta chains came from one sample sequenced in a study of T cell repertoires in cytomegalovirus infection. These receptors' targets are unknown. TCRdb reprocessed the reads via MiXCR and lists one record per CDR3 protein. The sample lists about 920,000 distinct CDR3 sequences, roughly 30% occurring once. Sequences were derived from cultured CD8+ T cells from PBMCs, sampled from culture after CMV antigen stimulation. The receptors were sampled from a human donor in good health (CMV status not recorded). Some clones in this sample may be carry-over from other donors' samples.

CDR3 region: CAISLKLGSGTEAFF. CDR3 DNA: TGTGCCATCAGTCTTAAGCTGGGGAGCGGAACTGAAGCTTTCTTT. This chain connects TRBV10-3 to TRBJ1-1; D is unclear. V shed 5 bases and J shed 5 bases, with 18 bases lying between them. The germline gives CDR1 ENHRY, CDR2 SYGVKD. This CDR3 contains 15 residues.

The table lists this clonotype with a few counts. The V gene is TRBV28, the J gene TRBJ2-5; D unresolved. CDR3 length: 10 residues. CDR1 is MDHEN, CDR2 SYDVKM, per germline. Trimming removed 5 bases from V and 8 bases from J, with 6 bases in between. CDR3 sequence: CASSDLTQYF. For the CDR3, the DNA is TGTGCCAGCAGTGACCTCACCCAGTACTTC.

V gene TRBV6-2 or TRBV6-3 combines with J gene TRBJ2-1; 12 nucleotides match TRBD2. CDR3 size: 19 residues. The ends lost 0 bases at V and 4 bases at J; junction bases unmatched: 10. Looked up from germline, CDR1 is MNHEY and CDR2 is SVGEGT. The CDR3, as DNA: TGTGCCAGCAGTTACTCCGGACTAGCGGGGACCCTTTATTACAATGAGCAGTTCTTC. Translated: CASSYSGLAGTLYYNEQFF.

This clonotype was seen more than once but under ten times. V and J are TRBV4-1 and TRBJ1-1; D uncertain. The length of the CDR3 is 15 residues. Germline-derived CDR1 and CDR2 are MGHRA and YSYEKL. Deletions cut 7 bases from V and 6 bases from J, with 21 bases between. The CDR3: CASTDNGFSPSEAFF. In DNA, the CDR3 is TGCGCCAGCACCGATAACGGCTTTTCTCCATCTGAAGCTTTCTTT.

This clonotype was seen a few times. The chain has TRBV10-1 and TRBJ2-1; D is possibly TRBD2 (6 bases). This CDR3 contains 15 residues. V was trimmed by 2 bases and J by 2 bases, leaving 10 bases between them. The V gene's germline CDR1 is WNHNN and CDR2 SYGVQD (reference sequence). CDR3 coding DNA: TGCGCCAGCAGTGAGGGGGGGTTCCCCTACAATGAGCAGTTCTTC. Encoded protein: CASSEGGFPYNEQFF.

This clonotype was observed a few times. The V and J genes are TRBV6-2 or TRBV6-3 and TRBJ2-1; TRBD2 is a possible D gene (5 bases). From germline, CDR1 is MNHEY and CDR2 SVGEGT. V gave up 3 bases and J gave up 6 bases, with 15 bases separating them. This CDR3 spans 15 amino acids. The CDR3 loop reads CASSYVRGTGNEQFF. DNA of the CDR3: TGTGCCAGCAGTTATGTCCGGGGAACCGGCAATGAGCAGTTCTTC.

This rearrangement joins TRBV27 to TRBJ2-1, with a possible D match to TRBD1 (5 bases). Trimming took 2 bases from V and 15 from J, leaving 14 bases between them. The germline CDR1 and CDR2 sequences are MNHEY and SMNVEV (reference sequence). This CDR3 comprises 12 residues. CDR3 residues: CASSLSGRVPFF. DNA of the CDR3: TGTGCCAGCAGTTTAAGTGGCAGGGTGCCGTTCTTC.

In this sample, this clonotype turned up a few times. V usage is TRBV4-1 and J usage is TRBJ2-5, with D perhaps TRBD2 (6 bases). V gave up 1 base and J gave up 5 bases, with 11 bases separating them. CDR3 length: 14 residues. Germline V CDR1 and CDR2: MGHRA, YSYEKL. The CDR3 sequence is CASSQARGPETQYF. In nucleotides, the CDR3 is TGCGCCAGCAGCCAAGCGCGGGGCCCGGAGACCCAGTACTTC.

This clonotype was seen only a few times. The chain recombines TRBV6-4 with TRBJ2-2; D might be TRBD1 (6 bases). V was pared by 2 bases and J by 4 bases, with 14 bases between. The CDR3 spans 16 residues. CDR1 is MRHNA, CDR2 SNTAGT, per germline. CDR3 region: CASSDGSGVPTGELFF. CDR3 nucleotides: TGTGCCAGCAGTGACGGCTCAGGGGTCCCCACCGGGGAGCTGTTTTTT.

This chain joins TRBV6-1 and TRBJ1-5; the D gene is possibly TRBD1 (5 bases). V was clipped by 7 bases and J by 6 bases, with 19 bases between them. The germline gives CDR1 MNHNS, CDR2 SASEGT. CDR3 size: 15 residues. CDR3 DNA: TGTGCCAGCACCGAGGGACTTGGGCTGGGTCAGCCCCAGCATTTT. Its protein is CASTEGLGLGQPQHF.

This clonotype has just a few counts. For the CDR3, the DNA is TGTGCCAGCAGTGAAGCTGACAGTTGGTTCACTGAAGCTTTCTTT. Amino acids: CASSEADSWFTEAFF. The V call is TRBV6-1, the J call TRBJ1-1, with D maybe TRBD1 (5 bases). The CDR3 has 15 residues. Germline CDR1 and CDR2: MNHNS and SASEGT. V dropped 0 bases and J dropped 4 bases, with 12 bases sitting between them.

The rearrangement joins TRBV4-1 to TRBJ2-3, with D unclear. From germline, CDR1 is MGHRA and CDR2 YSYEKL. V was pared by 3 bases and J by 2 bases, with 15 bases between. This CDR3 is 16 amino acids long. The CDR3 sequence is CASSHITPGYTDTQYF. The CDR3 DNA sequence: TGCGCCAGCAGCCACATTACCCCAGGCTACACAGATACGCAGTATTTT.

This clonotype was seen a few times. The chain uses TRBV12-3 or TRBV12-4 and TRBJ2-3; D is possibly TRBD2 (6 bases). Trimming left V 6 bases short and J 3 bases short, with 16 bases between. The CDR3 is 15 amino acids. The CDR3: CASSLKAGRTDTQYF. The CDR3 DNA follows: TGTGCCAGCAGCTTGAAGGCAGGGAGGACAGATACGCAGTATTTT.

Notes on this clonotype: A read error is possible here, since a much larger clone lies one base away. This chain uses TRBV12-3 or TRBV12-4 with TRBJ2-2, with 7 positions matching TRBD2. V was clipped by 7 bases and J by 4 bases; unmatched bases: 6. The CDR3 loop spans 14 amino acids. CDR3 loop: CASILGGGTGELFF. CDR3 nucleotides: TGTGCCAGCATCCTGGGGGGGGGCACCGGGGAGCTGTTTTTT.

In the case of this clonotype: The junction departs from the called germline gene at one end, perhaps through a read error. The genes are TRBV7-9 and TRBJ1-1; unclear D gene. The CDR3 has 12 residues. CDR1 and CDR2 from the germline V gene are SEHNR and FQNEAQ (reference sequence). Written as DNA, the CDR3 is TGTGCCAACAGCTTATTTGTACCTGAAGCTTTCTTT. It translates to CANSLFVPEAFF. Based on the CDR3 plus reference TRBV7-9 and TRBJ1-1, the full variable domain is DTGVSQNPRHKITKRGQNVTFRCDPISEHNRLYWYRQTLGQGPEFLTYFQNEAQLEKSRLLSDRFSAERPKGSFSTLEIQRTEQGDSAMYLCANSLFVPEAFFGQGTRLTVV.

In this sample, this clonotype turned up many times. The rearrangement joins TRBV7-6 to TRBJ2-1; TRBD2 aligns across 10 bases. Per the germline V gene, CDR1 is SGHVS and CDR2 is FNYEAQ. The CDR3 extends over 15 amino acids. V shed 5 bases and J 7 bases; nucleotides not matched to a gene: 8. CDR3 coding DNA: TGTGCCAGCAGCACGAGAGCGGGGGGGGATAATGAGCAGTTCTTC. Encoded protein: CASSTRAGGDNEQFF.

This clonotype was counted a few times. The chain is built from TRBV7-9 and TRBJ2-5; tentative D call: TRBD2 (6 bases). The V and J ends lost 8 bases and 0 bases respectively, with 16 bases between them. Germline V gene data show CDR1 as SEHNR and CDR2 as FQNEAQ (reference sequence). The CDR3 covers 15 residues. CDR3 protein: CASGGSRDYQETQYF. Written as DNA, the CDR3 is TGTGCCAGCGGCGGTTCCCGGGACTACCAAGAGACCCAGTACTTC.

The J gene is TRBJ2-1, the V gene TRBV19; 11 nucleotides align to TRBD1. Germline V gene sequence: CDR1 LNHDA, CDR2 SQIVND (reference sequence). This CDR3 has 17 amino acids. J lost 5 bases, V lost 5 bases, and 11 bases had no gene match. The DNA for the CDR3 is TGTGCCAGTAGTCTACACCCCGGGACAGGGGGTGACAATGAGCAGTTCTTC. Its translation: CASSLHPGTGGDNEQFF.

This chain joins TRBV20-1 and TRBJ2-7; D uncertain. CDR1 is DFQATT, CDR2 SNEGSKA, per germline (reference sequence). Deletions cut 0 bases from V and 6 bases from J, with 15 bases between. The length of the CDR3 is 14 residues. For the CDR3, the DNA is TGCAGTGCTAGAGATCGGGCACAGTCCCTCGAGCAGTACTTC. This sequence encodes CSARDRAQSLEQYF.

This clonotype was detected only a few times. This sequence joins TRBV14 and TRBJ2-7; D not resolved. This CDR3 contains 16 residues. Trimming cost V 0 bases and J 2 bases, with 14 bases left between them. Germline CDR1 and CDR2: SGHDN and FVKESK. The CDR3 nucleotides read TGTGCCAGCAGCCAAGAGGTCTGGGCAGTAACCTACGAGCAGTACTTC. Its protein is CASSQEVWAVTYEQYF.

This clonotype was seen at least ten times. The chain links TRBV27 to TRBJ2-3; 7 nucleotides agree with TRBD1. V shed 3 bases, J shed 2 bases, and the junction held 11 bases outside the gene matches. The CDR3 loop spans 17 amino acids. CDR1 is MNHEY, CDR2 SMNVEV, per germline (reference sequence). The CDR3 sequence is CASSFYPGQPSTDTQYF. The DNA for the CDR3 is TGTGCCAGCAGTTTCTACCCGGGACAGCCTTCCACAGATACGCAGTATTTT.

The gene calls are TRBV15 and TRBJ2-7, with a tentative D call TRBD1 (6 bases). The CDR3 runs 13 residues. The germline V gene encodes CDR1 LNHNV and CDR2 YYDKDF (reference sequence). V lost 3 bases, J lost 6 bases, and 12 bases lay in between. The CDR3 reads CATSSKQGIEQYV. The CDR3 DNA follows: TGTGCCACCAGCAGTAAACAGGGCATCGAGCAGTACGTC.

V usage is TRBV4-1 and J usage is TRBJ2-1; D might be TRBD1 (6 bases). The CDR3 covers 17 residues. From germline, CDR1 is MGHRA and CDR2 YSYEKL. Trimming pared 0 bases from V and 2 bases from J, leaving 14 bases between. The CDR3, as DNA: TGCGCCAGCAGCCAAGAGTCTGGCAGGGGCGCCTACAATGAGCAGTTCTTC. It translates to CASSQESGRGAYNEQFF.

This chain uses TRBV2 with TRBJ2-7; possibly TRBD2 for D (5 bases). The V gene's germline CDR1 is SNHLY and CDR2 FYNNEI. Trimming took 11 bases from V and 3 from J, leaving 17 bases between them. The CDR3 contains 13 residues. CDR3 amino acids: CASKRSGFYEQYF. CDR3 DNA sequence: TGTGCCTCCAAACGGTCGGGGTTCTACGAGCAGTACTTC.

V usage is TRBV11-3 and J usage is TRBJ2-2; possible D gene TRBD1, 6 bases. Per the germline V gene, CDR1 is SGHNT and CDR2 is YENEEA. This CDR3 spans 16 amino acids. V dropped 5 bases and J dropped 2 bases, with 15 bases sitting between them. Here the CDR3 reads CASSPGDGENTGELFF. The CDR3 nucleotides are TGTGCCAGCAGCCCAGGGGACGGAGAAAACACCGGGGAGCTGTTTTTT.

The chain combines TRBV19 with TRBJ2-1; 9 bases match TRBD1. This CDR3 comprises 15 residues. The ends lost 5 bases at V and 6 bases at J; junction bases unmatched: 8. Per the germline V gene, CDR1 is LNHDA and CDR2 is SQIVND (reference sequence). Here the CDR3 DNA reads TGTGCCAGTAGTTTCTCCGGGACAGGGTTCAATGAGCAGTTCTTC. Translated, it gives CASSFSGTGFNEQFF.